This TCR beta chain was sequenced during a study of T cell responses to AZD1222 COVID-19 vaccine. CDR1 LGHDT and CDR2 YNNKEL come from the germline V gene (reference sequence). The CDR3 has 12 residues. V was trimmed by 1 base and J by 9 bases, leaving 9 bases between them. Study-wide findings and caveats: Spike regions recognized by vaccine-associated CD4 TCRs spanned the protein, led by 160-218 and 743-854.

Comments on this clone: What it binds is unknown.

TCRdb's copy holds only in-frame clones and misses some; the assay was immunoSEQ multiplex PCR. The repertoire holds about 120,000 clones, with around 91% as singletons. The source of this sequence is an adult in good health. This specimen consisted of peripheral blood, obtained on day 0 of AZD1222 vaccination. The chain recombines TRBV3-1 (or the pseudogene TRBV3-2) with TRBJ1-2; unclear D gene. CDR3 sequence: CASSQVPDSYTF. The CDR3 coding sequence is TGTGCCAGCAGCCAAGTCCCGGATAGCTACACCTTC.